This T cell receptor beta chain appears in the sequencing data of a study of cytomegalovirus exposure and HLA in healthy donors. The study ran its PCR with 60 Vbeta and 13 Jbeta primers. The repertoire was sequenced with immunoSEQ multiplex PCR; TCRdb's copy has only in-frame clones and lacks some. The data hold around 92,000 clones, with around three quarters observed a single time. The CDR3 length is 15 residues. Per the germline V gene, CDR1 is SEHNR and CDR2 is FQNEAQ (reference sequence). Overall study results and limits: High specificity and sensitivity for cytomegalovirus status were reported for the classifier. Among TCR beta chains, those listed as cytomegalovirus-associated numbered over 150. When presence/absence was analysed, sequencing depth was taken to be roughly uniform across donors.

In the case of this clone: Its specificity is unknown.

The rearrangement uses TRBV7-9 and TRBJ2-5, with TRBD1 matching 9 bases. TRBJ2-7 matches the DNA end more closely, so the J call is doubtful. The TCR sequence derives from a human donor in good health. Sequenced material: PBMCs. The CDR3 DNA follows: TGTGCCAGCAGCTTGGGCGGGACAGGGTCCTACGAGCAGTACTTC. Translating it yields CASSLGGTGSYEQYF.